Following are 7 T cell receptor beta chains from one sample sequenced in a study of T cell clusters in autoimmune cytopenias. TRB was amplified by touch-down multiplex PCR, primer pools A and B combined. TCRdb reprocessed the multiplex PCR reads, with one entry per CDR3 protein and no DNA. This sample's clone table lists around 2,000 distinct CDR3 sequences. TRB amplification used roughly 250 ng of peripheral blood genomic DNA. The same data also contributed to another study, on T cell repertoires in aging, cancer and after chemotherapy.

The specimen was peripheral blood. These receptors originate from a human donor in good health.

This clonotype registers medium-sized by frequency. The gene calls are TRBV15 and TRBJ1-2; TCRdb calls TRBD1, which cannot be checked without DNA. The CDR3 spans 13 residues. Germline V lookup: CDR1 LNHNV, CDR2 YYDKDF (reference sequence). CDR3 region: CATGQGTGYGYTF.

This sequence joins TRBV7-9 and TRBJ2-1; TCRdb proposes TRBD2, but this gene call is untestable without DNA. This CDR3 has 15 amino acids. From germline, CDR1 is SEHNR and CDR2 FQNEAQ (reference sequence). CDR3 loop: CASSLGLAGDNEQFF.

The chain combines TRBV12-3 or TRBV12-4 with TRBJ1-5; the D call of TRBD1 rests on TCRdb alone, since no DNA is present to check it. This CDR3 spans 15 amino acids. CDR3 loop: CASKMGQLSNQPQHF.

The chain links TRBV6-4 to TRBJ2-1; TCRdb gives TRBD2 as the D gene, but with no DNA this cannot be confirmed. Germline CDR1 is MRHNA and CDR2 is SNTAGT. CDR3 size: 16 residues. CDR3: CASSDSSRSSGNEQFF.

This clonotype registers medium-sized by frequency. This chain connects TRBV20-1 to TRBJ1-4; TCRdb outputs TRBD1, but without DNA this stays unchecked. The length of the CDR3 is 13 residues. Germline CDR1 is DFQATT and CDR2 is SNEGSKA (reference sequence). CDR3 sequence reads: CSASPGVIEKLFF.

Considering frequency, this clonotype is medium-sized (0.01 to 0.1%). The chain recombines TRBV10-3 with TRBJ2-7; no DNA is available, so the TRBD2 call from TCRdb remains unchecked. There are 14 residues in the CDR3. Germline CDR1 reads ENHRY; CDR2 reads SYGVKD. The CDR3 spells CAISAGSLSYEQYF.

The chain is built from TRBV20-1 and TRBJ2-5; TCRdb designates TRBD1, a call that cannot be tested without DNA. Looked up from germline, CDR1 is DFQATT and CDR2 is SNEGSKA (reference sequence). The CDR3 spans 14 residues. The CDR3 loop reads CSASYEQGKETQYF.